This T cell receptor (beta chain) was identified during a study of shared clonotypes between healthy human individuals. Study-wide background: Per donor, CD8 memory used one plate, CD8 naive used two, CD4 memory used three and CD4 naive used three.

The CDR3 loop spans 15 amino acids. With 3 bases removed from V and 6 bases from J, the gap between germline ends came to 15 bases. Germline CDR1 is MDHEN and CDR2 is SYDVKM. A remark on this clone: As yet, its antigen is unknown.

Running of the assay took place at deep level. Replicate PCRs for sorted subsets used approximately 220 ng DNA; this equaled 30,000 to 35,000 T cell genomes. Assay: immunoSEQ multiplex PCR; the TCRdb copy retains only in-frame clones and omits some. The table has 850,000 to 1,100,000 clones, 70% to 85% seen once; the top ten hold approximately 0.95%. Study-wide points: In general, naive subsets displayed greater estimated richness than memory subsets did.

The sequenced sample consisted of memory CD4+ T cells from PBMCs. Stated subset: CD45RA-negative fraction. The receptor comes from a man aged 18 to 29 in good health. Some clones in this sample may be carry-over from other donors' samples. The chain combines TRBV28 with TRBJ1-5; D perhaps matches TRBD1 (5 bases). CDR3 DNA sequence: TGTGCCAGCAGTTTCCGTGACAGAGCTGGTCAGCCCCAGCATTTT. Amino acid sequence: CASSFRDRAGQPQHF.